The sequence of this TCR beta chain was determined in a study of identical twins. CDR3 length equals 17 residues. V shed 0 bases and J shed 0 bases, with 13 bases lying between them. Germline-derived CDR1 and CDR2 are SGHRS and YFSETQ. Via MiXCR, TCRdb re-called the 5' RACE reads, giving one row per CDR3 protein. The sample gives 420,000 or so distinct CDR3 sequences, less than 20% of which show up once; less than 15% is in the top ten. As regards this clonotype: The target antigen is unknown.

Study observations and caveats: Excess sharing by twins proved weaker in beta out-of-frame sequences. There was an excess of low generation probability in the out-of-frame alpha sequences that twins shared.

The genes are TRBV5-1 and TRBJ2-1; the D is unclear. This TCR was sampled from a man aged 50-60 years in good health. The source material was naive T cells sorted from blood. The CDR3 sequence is CASSLALRPSSYNEQFF. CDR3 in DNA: TGCGCCAGCAGCTTGGCCCTTAGGCCAAGCTCCTACAATGAGCAGTTCTTC.